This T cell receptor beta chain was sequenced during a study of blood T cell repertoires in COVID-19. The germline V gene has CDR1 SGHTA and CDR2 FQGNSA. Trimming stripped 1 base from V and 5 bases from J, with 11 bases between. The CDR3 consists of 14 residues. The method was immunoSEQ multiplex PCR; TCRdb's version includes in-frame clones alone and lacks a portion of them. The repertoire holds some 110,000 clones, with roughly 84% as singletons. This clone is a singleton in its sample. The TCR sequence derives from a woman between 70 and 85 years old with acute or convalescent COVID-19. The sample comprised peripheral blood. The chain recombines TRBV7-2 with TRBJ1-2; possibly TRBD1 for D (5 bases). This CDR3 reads CASSLGQGSYGYTF. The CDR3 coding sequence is TGTGCCAGCAGCTTAGGTCAGGGTTCTTATGGCTACACCTTC.